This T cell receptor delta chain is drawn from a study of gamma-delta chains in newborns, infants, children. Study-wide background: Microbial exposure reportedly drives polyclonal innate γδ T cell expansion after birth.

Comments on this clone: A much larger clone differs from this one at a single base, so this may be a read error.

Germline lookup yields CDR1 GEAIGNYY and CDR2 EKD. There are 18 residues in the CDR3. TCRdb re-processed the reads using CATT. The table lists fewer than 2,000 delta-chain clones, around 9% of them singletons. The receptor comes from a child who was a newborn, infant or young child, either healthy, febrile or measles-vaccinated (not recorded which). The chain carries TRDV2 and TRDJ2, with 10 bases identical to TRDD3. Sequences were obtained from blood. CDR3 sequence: CACDTVLGDPSLTSQLFF. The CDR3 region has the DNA TGTGCCTGTGACACCGTACTGGGGGATCCCTCTTTGACATCACAACTCTTCTTT.